The clone carrying this T cell receptor beta chain was picked up a small number of times. Unique molecular identifiers were attached to individual cDNA molecules during library preparation. One entry per CDR3 protein results from TCRdb running MiXCR on the RACE reads. This sample has about 350,000 distinct CDR3 sequences, with 5.5% found just once. The V end lost 5 bases, the J end lost 3 bases, and 10 bases lay between the germline ends. CDR3 length: 13 amino acids. Germline CDR1 and CDR2: PRHDT and FYEKMQ (reference sequence). These data belong to a study of human T cells and chemical hapten exposure. The time point was: pre-sensitization, week 0. Documented treatment: therapeutic diphenylcyclopropenone sensitization with weekly scalp DPC. Patch tests were applied only after blood draws. Donors were 18 to 70-year-old alopecia patients suitable for DPC.

The chain links TRBV13 to TRBJ2-5; D gene uncertain. Sample: whole blood, taken in connection with sensitization to the hapten diphenylcyclopropenone (DPC). The receptor was derived from a woman under 30 with alopecia areata. Some clones in this sample may be carry-over from other donors' samples. The DNA of the CDR3 is TGTGCCAGCAGCATTCGTGGTGAAGAGACCCAGTACTTC. It codes for CASSIRGEETQYF.